One sample yielded the 19 T cell receptor beta chains listed below, sequenced in a study of cytomegalovirus exposure and HLA in healthy donors. The PCR had 60 Vbeta and 13 Jbeta primers. Some clones are missing from TCRdb's copy, which holds only in-frame ones; the method was immunoSEQ multiplex PCR. Among 150,000 to 200,000 clones listed, around 74% were seen once. Sequenced: PBMCs. Every receptor here comes from a female donor in good health and CMV-seronegative.

J is TRBJ2-7 and V is TRBV5-1; tentatively, D is TRBD1 (6 bases). Trimming shortened V by 4 bases and J by 2 bases, and 13 bases separated the two germline ends. The CDR3 is 14 amino acids. Germline V CDR1 and CDR2: SGHRS, YFSETQ. The DNA of the CDR3 is TGCGCCAGCAGCACCCCGACAGGCACCTACGAGCAGTACTTC. Protein: CASSTPTGTYEQYF.

The J gene is TRBJ2-5, the V gene TRBV18, with D maybe TRBD1 (6 bases). The CDR3 spans 14 residues. Trimming removed 0 bases at V and 4 bases at J, with 9 bases between. Germline CDR1 reads KGHSH; CDR2 reads LQKENI. The CDR3 bases are TGTGCCAGCTCACCACCGAGCAGGGGAGAGACCCAGTACTTC. This codes for CASSPPSRGETQYF.

The gene calls are TRBV5-4 and TRBJ2-5; unclear D gene. Germline CDR1 is SGHNT and CDR2 is YYREEE (reference sequence). Trimming stripped 1 base from V and 2 bases from J, with 6 bases between. The CDR3 sequence is 13 residues long. The CDR3 spells CASSLYGQETQYF. CDR3 nucleotide sequence: TGTGCCAGCAGCTTGTACGGGCAAGAGACCCAGTACTTC.

The V gene is TRBV10-1, the J gene TRBJ1-1; D not resolved. V gave up 3 bases and J gave up 4 bases, with 9 bases separating them. The length of the CDR3 is 13 residues. CDR1 and CDR2 (germline): WNHNN, SYGVQD (reference sequence). The chain's CDR3 is CASSEVVVTEAFF. CDR3 sequence (DNA): TGCGCCAGCAGTGAAGTCGTAGTCACTGAAGCTTTCTTT.

This clone was seen more than once but under ten times. This chain joins TRBV25-1 and TRBJ1-1; the D gene is possibly TRBD1 (5 bases). The ends were cut back, 4 bases at V and 1 base at J, with 13 bases in the middle. The CDR3 is made up of 15 amino acids. The germline V gene has CDR1 MGHDK and CDR2 SYGVNS. The DNA for the CDR3 is TGTGCCAGCAGTGCCCGACAGATACAGAACACTGAAGCTTTCTTT. Translation: CASSARQIQNTEAFF.

This sequence joins TRBV25-1 and TRBJ2-5, with 10 bases aligning to TRBD2. The V gene's germline CDR1 is MGHDK and CDR2 SYGVNS. The V and J ends lost 8 bases and 4 bases, in that order; junction bases with no gene match: 7. The CDR3 loop spans 14 amino acids. CDR3 bases: TGTGCCAGCGGACCCGGGACTAGCGTAGAGACCCAGTACTTC. This translates into CASGPGTSVETQYF.

J is TRBJ2-2 and V is TRBV5-6; 7 bases fit TRBD1. The junction had 8 bases not matched to a gene; V was cut back by 4 bases and J by 5 bases. Germline-derived CDR1 and CDR2 are SGHDT and YYEEEE. This CDR3 is built from 15 residues. The CDR3 coding sequence is TGTGCCAGCAGCGTCGAGACAGGGTGGACCGGGGAGCTGTTTTTT. Translation: CASSVETGWTGELFF.

DNA for the CDR3: TGTGCCAGCAGTTTCCTAGGGGCGCGTAATGGCTACACCTTC. Translated, it gives CASSFLGARNGYTF. The genes are TRBV6-5 and TRBJ1-2, with D tentatively TRBD1 (5 bases). The CDR3 contains 14 residues. Germline V gives CDR1 MNHEY, CDR2 SVGAGI. The ends were cut back, 4 bases at V and 6 bases at J, with 15 bases in the middle.

This sequence joins TRBV5-4 and TRBJ2-6; no firm D call. V was pared by 2 bases and J by 0 bases, with 12 bases between. From germline, CDR1 is SGHNT and CDR2 YYREEE (reference sequence). The CDR3 sequence is 17 residues long. The DNA of the CDR3 is TGTGCCAGCAGCTTCGGTTGGGCTTTCTCTGGGGCCAACGTCCTGACTTTC. It specifies CASSFGWAFSGANVLTF.

This clone was seen a single time. The CDR3 nucleotides are TGTGCCAGCAGTTACACGCTAGCGGGGAATGAGCAGTTCTTC. This codes for CASSYTLAGNEQFF. This chain links TRBV6-6 with TRBJ2-1; 9 nucleotides align to TRBD2. Trimming cost V 2 bases and J 7 bases; bases outside gene matches: 3. CDR1 and CDR2 from the germline V gene are MNHNY and SVGAGI (reference sequence). The CDR3 spans 14 residues.

The V gene is TRBV12-5, the J gene TRBJ1-1, with D uncertain. CDR1 and CDR2 from the germline V gene are LGHNT and FRNRAP. V lost 6 bases and J lost 5, with 10 bases in between. This CDR3 comprises 12 residues. The CDR3 nucleotides are TGTGCTAGTGGGATAGAACAGACTGAAGCTTTCTTT. It is translated as CASGIEQTEAFF.

Only a few counts were recorded for this clone. The sample holds other DNA sequences that translate to the same CDR3. The chain is built from TRBV5-1 and TRBJ1-1; D is ambiguous. In germline, CDR1 is SGHRS, CDR2 YFSETQ. V dropped 3 bases and J dropped 5 bases, with 11 bases sitting between them. The CDR3 spans 13 residues. The chain's CDR3 is CASSSDPGTEAFF. DNA of the CDR3: TGCGCCAGCAGCTCGGACCCGGGGACTGAAGCTTTCTTT.

The chain employs TRBV5-1 and TRBJ1-3; D possibly corresponds to TRBD1 (6 bases). The CDR3 has 18 residues. Trimming shortened V by 4 bases and J by 0 bases, and 20 bases separated the two germline ends. Germline values: CDR1 SGHRS, CDR2 YFSETQ. The CDR3 loop reads CASSLAETGTLSGNTIYF. In nucleotides, the CDR3 is TGCGCCAGCAGCCTAGCCGAAACAGGGACACTCTCTGGAAACACCATATATTTT. Looking up the rest from reference TRBV5-1 and TRBJ1-3 gives the full variable domain: KAGVTQTPRYLIKTRGQQVTLSCSPISGHRSVSWYQQTPGQGLQFLFEYFSETQRNKGNFPGRFSGRQFSNSRSEMNVSTLELGDSALYLCASSLAETGTLSGNTIYFGEGSWLTVV.

CDR3 in amino acids: CASSALLAGSYGELFF. CDR3 coding DNA: TGTGCCAGCAGCGCATTACTAGCGGGAAGCTACGGGGAGCTGTTTTTT. The J gene is TRBJ2-2, the V gene TRBV9, with 10 bases fitting TRBD2. Germline-derived CDR1 and CDR2 are SGDLS and YYNGEE. The CDR3 consists of 16 residues. Trimming cost V 3 bases and J 7 bases; bases outside gene matches: 9.

The chain recombines TRBV15 with TRBJ1-5; the match to TRBD1 covers 7 bases. The CDR3 sequence is 14 residues long. In germline, CDR1 is LNHNV, CDR2 YYDKDF (reference sequence). J gave up 5 bases and V 6 bases, and 7 bases lay outside the gene matches. CDR3 nucleotides: TGTGCCACCAGGCGACAGGGTGGACATCAGCCCCAGCATTTT. This translates into CATRRQGGHQPQHF. Full variable domain (rest looked up from reference TRBV15 and TRBJ1-5): DAMVIQNPRYQVTQFGKPVTLSCSQTLNHNVMYWYQQKSSQAPKLLFHYYDKDFNNEADTPDNFQSRRPNTSFCFLDIRSPGLGDTAMYLCATRRQGGHQPQHFGDGTRLSIL.

The CDR3 loop reads CASRLGLPRVNTEAFF. The CDR3 bases are TGTGCCAGCAGACTGGGCCTCCCGCGGGTGAACACTGAAGCTTTCTTT. The V gene is TRBV2, the J gene TRBJ1-1; D is ambiguous. Deletions cut 6 bases from V and 0 bases from J, with 17 bases between. The V gene's germline CDR1 is SNHLY and CDR2 FYNNEI. The CDR3 has 16 residues.

The CDR3 loop is CATSRPGLAGALNTGELFF. The CDR3 DNA reads as TGTGCCACCAGCAGACCTGGACTAGCGGGTGCACTGAACACCGGGGAGCTGTTTTTT. The rearrangement joins TRBV15 to TRBJ2-2; TRBD2 matches 11 bases. The CDR3 is made up of 19 amino acids. CDR1 and CDR2 (germline): LNHNV, YYDKDF (reference sequence). V shed 2 bases, J shed 1 base, and the junction held 9 bases outside the gene matches.

The CDR3 region has the DNA TGTGCCTGGAGTGTACGAGGGTTGCAGGAAAAACTGTTTTTT. Its translation is CAWSVRGLQEKLFF. The V call is TRBV30, the J call TRBJ1-4; D not certain. There are 14 residues in the CDR3. Germline V gives CDR1 GTSNPN, CDR2 SVGIG (reference sequence). V gave up 0 bases and J gave up 8 bases, with 13 bases separating them.

The V gene is TRBV11-2, the J gene TRBJ1-1; the match to TRBD1 covers 7 bases. The CDR3 is 16 amino acids. The germline V gene encodes CDR1 SGHAT and CDR2 FQNNGV. J was trimmed by 0 bases and V by 7 bases; bases with no gene match: 11. CDR3 amino acids: CASNQGVTIMNTEAFF. Written as DNA, the CDR3 is TGTGCCAGCAACCAGGGGGTTACAATCATGAACACTGAAGCTTTCTTT.